These 11 T cell receptor beta chains came from one sample sequenced in a study of cytomegalovirus exposure and HLA in healthy donors. The PCR ran on 60 Vbeta and 13 Jbeta primers. Profiled with immunoSEQ multiplex PCR; TCRdb holds only in-frame clones, not every one. The sample lists more than 45,000 clones; about 82% were seen once. The source material was PBMCs. These receptors came from a young man in good health and CMV-seronegative.

About this clone: Other DNA sequences of this sample code for an identical CDR3. The genes are TRBV30 and TRBJ1-4; 12 bases are a match to TRBD1. Germline V lookup: CDR1 GTSNPN, CDR2 SVGIG (reference sequence). This CDR3 contains 15 residues. Trimming removed 1 base from V and 6 bases from J; junction bases left unmatched: 3. The CDR3 sequence is CAWSEGTGGYEKLFF. The CDR3 nucleotides are TGTGCCTGGAGTGAAGGGACAGGGGGCTATGAAAAACTGTTTTTT.

The chain has TRBV15 and TRBJ1-1; 7 positions match TRBD1. The trim removed 4 bases at V and 1 base at J, leaving 6 bases unmatched. Germline lookup yields CDR1 LNHNV and CDR2 YYDKDF (reference sequence). CDR3 length equals 15 residues. CDR3 region: CATSTHGQANTEAFF. The DNA of the CDR3 is TGTGCCACCAGCACCCATGGACAGGCGAACACTGAAGCTTTCTTT.

This rearrangement joins TRBV6-1 to TRBJ2-7; TRBD1 matches 9 bases. V lost 6 bases to trimming and J lost 1 base; unmatched junction nucleotides: 4. The CDR3 spans 14 residues. The germline CDR1 and CDR2 sequences are MNHNS and SASEGT. DNA of the CDR3: TGTGCCAGCAGGACCGGGACAGGGTCCTACGAGCAGTACTTC. This codes for CASRTGTGSYEQYF.

The chain is built from TRBV7-2 and TRBJ2-3; 8 nucleotides align to TRBD1. The CDR3 has 15 residues. Germline CDR1 is SGHTA and CDR2 is FQGNSA. J lost 5 bases, V lost 4 bases, and 8 bases had no gene match. The CDR3 coding sequence is TGTGCCAGCAGCTCGAGCCAGGGGGCTAGAGATACGCAGTATTTT. It codes for CASSSSQGARDTQYF.

This chain joins TRBV7-9 and TRBJ2-1; 8 positions agree with TRBD1. V was pared by 5 bases and J by 8 bases, with 11 bases of the junction left unmatched. The germline V gene encodes CDR1 SEHNR and CDR2 FQNEAQ (reference sequence). CDR3 length equals 15 residues. This CDR3 reads CASSPQGQVVDEQFF. In DNA form, the CDR3 reads TGTGCCAGCAGCCCACAGGGACAGGTAGTCGATGAGCAGTTCTTC.

This chain joins TRBV11-2 and TRBJ2-5; D is perhaps TRBD2 (6 bases). V gave up 3 bases and J gave up 3 bases, with 14 bases separating them. CDR3 length: 15 residues. From germline, CDR1 is SGHAT and CDR2 FQNNGV. The CDR3 spells CASSFFRGKEETQYF. The CDR3 DNA sequence: TGTGCCAGCAGCTTCTTTCGGGGGAAGGAAGAGACCCAGTACTTC.

The chain links TRBV2 to TRBJ1-1; maybe TRBD1 (6 bases). CDR1 and CDR2 from the germline V gene are SNHLY and FYNNEI. V was shortened by 6 bases and J by 4 bases, with 9 bases between the two germline ends. This CDR3 comprises 12 residues. As DNA, the CDR3 is TGTGCCAGCAGGGACAGTCGCACTGAAGCTTTCTTT. Its protein product is CASRDSRTEAFF. The variable domain in full, with the rest retrieved from reference TRBV2 and TRBJ1-1, is EPEVTQTPSHQVTQMGQEVILRCVPISNHLYFYWYRQILGQKVEFLVSFYNNEISEKSEIFDDQFSVERPDGSNFTLKIRSTKLEDSAMYFCASRDSRTEAFFGQGTRLTVV.

The chain recombines TRBV14 with TRBJ1-2; D gene ambiguous. Germline CDR1 and CDR2: SGHDN and FVKESK. This CDR3 is 13 amino acids long. V lost 0 bases and J 5 bases, leaving 7 bases between the germline ends. In DNA, the CDR3 is TGTGCCAGCAGCCAAGACGTTCAGTATGGCTACACCTTC. It translates to CASSQDVQYGYTF.

The count of this clone is one. The gene calls are TRBV4-2 and TRBJ1-2; TRBD1 might be the D (5 bases). V shed 1 base and J shed 3 bases, with 15 bases lying between them. CDR1 is LGHNA and CDR2 is YNFKEQ in the germline V gene. The CDR3 contains 16 residues. Here the CDR3 DNA reads TGTGCCAGCAGCCAAGGACTTGAGACAGCGTACTATGGCTACACCTTC. Protein product: CASSQGLETAYYGYTF.

The gene calls are TRBV12-5 and TRBJ2-1; D may be TRBD1 (5 bases). V dropped 4 bases and J dropped 7 bases, with 11 bases sitting between them. Germline V gene data show CDR1 as LGHNT and CDR2 as FRNRAP. CDR3 length equals 13 residues. This chain's CDR3 is CASGSQGRNEQFF. The CDR3 coding sequence is TGTGCTAGTGGTTCCCAGGGTAGGAATGAGCAGTTCTTC.

This rearrangement joins TRBV19 to TRBJ1-4; 12 positions match TRBD1. Germline V gives CDR1 LNHDA, CDR2 SQIVND (reference sequence). V shed 1 base and J 8 bases; nucleotides not matched to a gene: 5. The length of the CDR3 is 16 residues. CDR3 sequence (DNA): TGTGCCAGTAGTATAGGTGGGGGACAGGGGGCGGAAAAACTGTTTTTT. It codes for CASSIGGGQGAEKLFF.